The 25 T cell receptor beta chains listed next were all sequenced from one sample in a study of blood T cell repertoires in COVID-19. Using immunoSEQ multiplex PCR, the repertoire was profiled, and TCRdb retains in-frame clones only, with some absent. The sample shows around 80,000 clones, around 80% of them seen only once. Sequences were obtained from peripheral blood. The source is an elderly man with acute or convalescent COVID-19.

The V gene is TRBV7-2, the J gene TRBJ2-5; 8 bases map to TRBD2. The ends lost 1 base at V and 5 bases at J; junction bases unmatched: 6. The length of the CDR3 is 15 residues. Germline assignment: CDR1 SGHTA and CDR2 FQGNSA. CDR3 sequence reads: CASSLVGGASETQYF. DNA of the CDR3: TGTGCCAGCAGCTTAGTCGGGGGGGCCAGTGAGACCCAGTACTTC.

This clone was seen a single time. The chain has TRBV7-2 and TRBJ1-6; 9 bases align to TRBD1. This CDR3 spans 14 amino acids. The V gene end was trimmed by 7 bases and the J gene end by 10 bases; junction bases not matched to a gene: 8. Germline-derived CDR1 and CDR2 are SGHTA and FQGNSA. CDR3 nucleotide sequence: TGTGCCAGCAACGGACAGGGGAAAGGGTCACCCCTCCACTTT. Translation gives CASNGQGKGSPLHF.

As to this clone: A junction end diverges from the germline sequence, so it may reflect a read error. The chain is built from TRBV6-1 and TRBJ2-6; unclear D gene. The CDR3 runs 16 residues. Germline V gives CDR1 MNHNS, CDR2 SASEGT. This CDR3 is CASREDRLSGANVLTF. The CDR3 DNA follows: TGTGCCAGCAGAGAAGATCGTCTCTCTGGGGCCAACGTCCTGACTTTC.

This rearrangement joins TRBV7-3 to TRBJ1-2; no firm D call. V lost 4 bases to trimming and J lost 3 bases, with 9 bases between them. Per the germline V gene, CDR1 is SGHTA and CDR2 is FQGTGA. The CDR3 consists of 13 residues. The CDR3 nucleotides read TGTGCCAGCAGCTCAGGTCGTGACTATGGCTACACCTTC. This gives the protein CASSSGRDYGYTF. The full variable domain, in which reference TRBV7-3 and TRBJ1-2 provide the parts outside the CDR3, is GAGVSQTPSNKVTEKGKYVELRCDPISGHTALYWYRQSLGQGPEFLIYFQGTGAADDSGLPNDRFFAVRPEGSVSTLKIQRTERGDSAVYLCASSSGRDYGYTFGSGTRLTVV.

In DNA, the CDR3 is TGTGCCAGCAGCTTCGGGTCAGGGTCTGGAAACACCATATATTTT. It yields the protein CASSFGSGSGNTIYF. The V and J genes are TRBV5-4 and TRBJ1-3; a possible D gene is TRBD1 (5 bases). In germline, CDR1 is SGHNT, CDR2 YYREEE (reference sequence). V was pared by 2 bases and J by 1 base, with 10 bases between. This CDR3 has 15 amino acids.

V is TRBV25-1 and J is TRBJ2-7, with a tentative D call TRBD2 (7 bases). CDR1 is MGHDK and CDR2 is SYGVNS in the germline V gene. The CDR3 extends over 15 amino acids. V was shortened by 6 bases and J by 2 bases, with 17 bases between the two germline ends. In nucleotides, the CDR3 is TGTGCCAGCAGCCCCGGGGGGCTTACTACCTACGAGCAGTACTTC. It codes for CASSPGGLTTYEQYF.

The CDR3 DNA reads as TGCGCCAGCAGTCAGACAGGGGAAAAACAGGGGGCTTCGGAGGGCTACAATGAGCAGTTCTTC. This encodes CASSQTGEKQGASEGYNEQFF. V usage is TRBV23-1 and J usage is TRBJ2-1, with TRBD1 identical over 9 bases. TRBV23-1 carries the ORF label, with uncertain function. The CDR3 spans 21 residues. V lost 3 bases and J lost 3; bases outside the gene matches: 21.

CDR3: CASSKYRAGEQYF. CDR3 DNA: TGTGCCAGCAGCAAATACAGGGCTGGCGAGCAGTACTTC. The chain is built from TRBV21-1 and TRBJ2-7; the D segment call TRBD1 is taken from the table without a DNA check. TRBV21-1 is a recognized pseudogene. The length of the CDR3 is 13 residues.

The gene calls are TRBV6-5 and TRBJ1-1; D gene unclear. This CDR3 is built from 14 residues. Per germline, CDR1 MNHEY and CDR2 SVGAGI. Trimming took off 3 bases at V and 5 bases at J, with 13 bases between the two ends. DNA of the CDR3: TGTGCCAGCAGTTATGAGGCCACGAGGACTGAAGCTTTCTTT. Residues: CASSYEATRTEAFF.

This chain links TRBV7-2 with TRBJ1-1; 7 nucleotides line up with TRBD1. The CDR3 is made up of 15 amino acids. Germline V gives CDR1 SGHTA, CDR2 FQGNSA. V lost 5 bases and J lost 0; bases outside the gene matches: 6. CDR3 coding DNA: TGTGCCAGCAGCCTACAGGGGTTCATGAACACTGAAGCTTTCTTT. It codes for CASSLQGFMNTEAFF.

CDR3 DNA sequence: TGTGCCAGCAGCTTGCCAGGGCGGTACGAGCAGTACTTC. As protein: CASSLPGRYEQYF. The chain carries TRBV11-2 and TRBJ2-7; possibly TRBD1 for D (5 bases). Germline V CDR1 and CDR2: SGHAT, FQNNGV. V was pared by 3 bases and J by 4 bases, with 10 bases between. This CDR3 is 13 amino acids long.

The J gene is TRBJ1-5, the V gene TRBV18; D is ambiguous. CDR1 is KGHSH, CDR2 LQKENI, per germline. With 5 bases removed from V and 3 bases from J, the gap between germline ends came to 17 bases. The CDR3 length is 16 residues. The chain's CDR3 is CASSMFRSGNNQPQHF. DNA for the CDR3: TGTGCCAGCTCAATGTTTCGATCGGGGAACAATCAGCCCCAGCATTTT.

This clone was observed a handful of times. The genes are TRBV5-1 and TRBJ1-4; 10 nucleotides align to TRBD1. The CDR3 has 16 residues. Germline-derived CDR1 and CDR2 are SGHRS and YFSETQ. J was trimmed by 8 bases and V by 4 bases; bases with no gene match: 11. CDR3 nucleotide sequence: TGCGCCAGCAGCATCTCTCCCGGGACAGGGGAGGAAAAACTGTTTTTT. Translated, it gives CASSISPGTGEEKLFF.

The genes are TRBV18 and TRBJ1-1; 8 nucleotides align to TRBD1. Germline loops: CDR1 KGHSH, CDR2 LQKENI. CDR3 length: 16 residues. V was pared by 0 bases and J by 4 bases, with 7 bases of the junction left unmatched. This chain's CDR3 is CASSPPSKDRATEAFF. The CDR3 nucleotides are TGTGCCAGCTCACCACCCTCTAAGGACAGGGCCACTGAAGCTTTCTTT.

The chain has TRBV6-5 and TRBJ2-7; D might be TRBD1 (6 bases). The V gene lost 8 bases and the J gene lost 2 bases, with 19 bases spanning the gap. The CDR3 consists of 15 residues. CDR1 is MNHEY and CDR2 is SVGAGI in the germline V gene. This CDR3 reads CASQGTDRSTYEQYF. CDR3 bases: TGTGCCAGCCAGGGGACCGACAGATCTACCTACGAGCAGTACTTC.

The chain combines TRBV5-1 with TRBJ2-1; D unclear. Germline-derived CDR1 and CDR2 are SGHRS and YFSETQ. The CDR3 has 14 amino acids. V was trimmed by 0 bases and J by 0 bases, leaving 4 bases between them. This CDR3 reads CASSLGSSYNEQFF. The CDR3 DNA follows: TGCGCCAGCAGCTTGGGGAGCTCCTACAATGAGCAGTTCTTC. The full variable domain, with the rest looked up from reference TRBV5-1 and TRBJ2-1, is KAGVTQTPRYLIKTRGQQVTLSCSPISGHRSVSWYQQTPGQGLQFLFEYFSETQRNKGNFPGRFSGRQFSNSRSEMNVSTLELGDSALYLCASSLGSSYNEQFFGPGTRLTVL.

The chain has TRBV11-2 and TRBJ1-1, with D unclear. The V gene's germline CDR1 is SGHAT and CDR2 FQNNGV. The length of the CDR3 is 13 residues. Trimming removed 1 base from V and 5 bases from J, with 8 bases in between. DNA of the CDR3: TGTGCCAGCAGCTTAGTCGGGGATACTGAAGCTTTCTTT. Its translation: CASSLVGDTEAFF.

The J gene is TRBJ1-5, the V gene TRBV25-1; 7 nucleotides align to TRBD1. The V gene's germline CDR1 is MGHDK and CDR2 SYGVNS. The V segment lost 4 bases and the J segment 7 bases; nucleotides outside the gene matches: 7. This CDR3 spans 14 amino acids. CDR3 coding DNA: TGTGCCAGCAGTGGCTCCGGGACAGAGCAGCCCCAGCATTTT. Translating gives CASSGSGTEQPQHF. Supplemented by reference TRBV25-1 and TRBJ1-5, the full variable domain reads EADIYQTPRYLVIGTGKKITLECSQTMGHDKMYWYQQDPGMELHLIHYSYGVNSTEKGDLSSESTVSRIRTEHFPLTLESARPSHTSQYLCASSGSGTEQPQHFGDGTRLSIL.

This chain's CDR3 is CASSPSSDSSPLHF. Written as DNA, the CDR3 is TGTGCCAGCAGCCCCTCGTCGGACTCGTCTCCCCTCCACTTT. This chain links TRBV7-9 with TRBJ1-6; no firm D call. The CDR3 contains 14 residues. Germline V gene lookup returns CDR1 SEHNR and CDR2 FQNEAQ (reference sequence). V lost 5 bases to trimming and J lost 13 bases, with 18 bases between them.

V and J are TRBV29-1 and TRBJ1-4, with D tentatively TRBD1 (6 bases). V was pared by 6 bases and J by 8 bases, with 16 bases between. The length of the CDR3 is 13 residues. Germline V gene lookup returns CDR1 SQVTM and CDR2 ANQGSEA. The CDR3 sequence: CSVAQGPGEKLFF. The CDR3 nucleotides read TGCAGCGTCGCACAGGGCCCCGGGGAAAAACTGTTTTTT.

This clone was seen more than once but under ten times. This chain connects TRBV7-3 to TRBJ2-2, with TRBD2 matching over 9 bases. Germline trimming cut 2 bases from V and 6 bases from J; bases unmatched to any gene: 7. Germline CDR1 SGHTA, CDR2 FQGTGA. The CDR3 sequence is 16 residues long. The CDR3: CASSLGASGEAGELFF. The DNA for the CDR3 is TGTGCCAGCAGCTTAGGGGCTAGCGGGGAAGCCGGGGAGCTGTTTTTT.

The chain's CDR3 is CASSLVATNYHEAFF. The CDR3 nucleotides are TGTGCCAGCAGCTTGGTTGCGACGAACTACCACGAAGCTTTCTTT. This chain links TRBV5-5 with TRBJ1-1, with unresolved D. Germline V gene lookup returns CDR1 SGHKS and CDR2 YYEKEE (reference sequence). The CDR3 consists of 15 residues. V was clipped by 0 bases and J by 8 bases, with 17 bases between them.

This sequence joins TRBV7-9 and TRBJ2-1, with 8 bases matching TRBD1. V was clipped by 5 bases and J by 9 bases; unmatched bases: 6. The CDR3 is made up of 13 amino acids. Germline CDR1 SEHNR, CDR2 FQNEAQ (reference sequence). The CDR3 loop is CASSLGQGGEQFF. In nucleotides, the CDR3 is TGTGCCAGCAGCCTCGGACAGGGTGGTGAGCAGTTCTTC.

The V and J genes are TRBV5-1 and TRBJ2-1, with unresolved D. Germline-derived CDR1 and CDR2 are SGHRS and YFSETQ. V gave up 0 bases and J gave up 1 base, with 14 bases separating them. The CDR3 is 17 amino acids. DNA of the CDR3: TGCGCCAGCAGCTTGGAATACAGCCGTTTATCCTACAATGAGCAGTTCTTC. It is translated as CASSLEYSRLSYNEQFF. Looking up the rest from reference TRBV5-1 and TRBJ2-1 gives the full variable domain: KAGVTQTPRYLIKTRGQQVTLSCSPISGHRSVSWYQQTPGQGLQFLFEYFSETQRNKGNFPGRFSGRQFSNSRSEMNVSTLELGDSALYLCASSLEYSRLSYNEQFFGPGTRLTVL.

The rearrangement uses TRBV7-2 and TRBJ2-5; 7 bases align to TRBD2. V lost 6 bases, J lost 5 bases, and 6 bases stayed unmatched. This CDR3 contains 13 residues. Germline V CDR1 and CDR2: SGHTA, FQGNSA. The CDR3 protein is CASRITGGETQYF. CDR3 nucleotide sequence: TGTGCCAGCAGAATAACCGGGGGGGAGACCCAGTACTTC.